Below, 9 T cell receptor beta chains from the same sample are listed, as sequenced in a study of blood T cell repertoires in COVID-19. TCRdb keeps only in-frame clones here, not all; method: immunoSEQ multiplex PCR. The sample holds under 200,000 clones, 80% to 95% seen once. Source material: peripheral blood. The receptors stem from a man aged 45-65 years with acute or convalescent COVID-19.

The chain is built from TRBV6-2 or TRBV6-3 and TRBJ1-3; D may be TRBD1 (6 bases). Trimming removed 4 bases from V and 2 bases from J, with 12 bases in between. The CDR3 covers 15 residues. The V gene's germline CDR1 is MNHEY and CDR2 SVGEGT. This chain's CDR3 is CASSSWGPAGNTIYF. The CDR3 region has the DNA TGTGCCAGCAGTTCGTGGGGGCCGGCTGGAAACACCATATATTTT.

A single count supports this clone. This rearrangement joins TRBV28 to TRBJ1-2, with 7 bases matching TRBD1. The germline CDR1 and CDR2 sequences are MDHEN and SYDVKM. The CDR3 length is 13 residues. Losses at the gene ends were 4 bases for V and 4 bases for J; bases not matched to a gene: 3. The CDR3 loop reads CASSSRDSYGYTF. In nucleotides, the CDR3 is TGTGCCAGCAGTTCCCGGGACAGCTATGGCTACACCTTC.

This chain joins TRBV6-5 and TRBJ2-3; 8 nucleotides agree with TRBD2. This CDR3 is 15 amino acids long. Germline assignment: CDR1 MNHEY and CDR2 SVGAGI. V shed 2 bases, J shed 5 bases, and the junction held 6 bases outside the gene matches. The CDR3 spells CASSYVAGGIDTQYF. DNA for the CDR3: TGTGCCAGCAGTTACGTTGCGGGAGGTATAGATACGCAGTATTTT.

Written as DNA, the CDR3 is TGTGCCATCAGTGGGAGTAGCGGGAGTCCTAGCTCCTACAATGAGCAGTTCTTC. Amino acid sequence: CAISGSSGSPSSYNEQFF. The J gene is TRBJ2-1, the V gene TRBV10-3; 9 bases are shared with TRBD2. V gave up 4 bases and J gave up 0 bases; unmatched junction bases: 10. Germline values: CDR1 ENHRY, CDR2 SYGVKD. The CDR3 extends over 18 amino acids.

The rearrangement links TRBV3-1 (or the pseudogene TRBV3-2) to TRBJ2-5; weak D call: TRBD2 (6 bases). Germline values: CDR1 LGHDT, CDR2 YNNKEL (reference sequence). Trimming left V 0 bases short and J 3 bases short, with 11 bases between. This CDR3 comprises 15 residues. The CDR3 DNA reads as TGTGCCAGCAGCCAAGAGGGAGGCAGGAAAGAGACCCAGTACTTC. This encodes CASSQEGGRKETQYF.

V and J are TRBV6-2 or TRBV6-3 and TRBJ2-5; a weak D match, TRBD2 (6 bases). The CDR3 runs to 14 residues. Trimming took off 4 bases at V and 1 base at J, with 10 bases between the two ends. In germline, CDR1 is MNHEY, CDR2 SVGEGT. CDR3 sequence (DNA): TGTGCCAGCAGTTCCCCGCGGGGCCAAGAGACCCAGTACTTC. Protein product: CASSSPRGQETQYF.

This clone was detected once. Here the CDR3 reads CASSSSGAETQYF. CDR3 coding DNA: TGTGCCAGCAGTAGTAGCGGGGCGGAGACCCAGTACTTC. The genes are TRBV28 and TRBJ2-5, with TRBD2 identical over 8 bases. Germline CDR1 and CDR2: MDHEN and SYDVKM. CDR3 length: 13 amino acids. Trimming took 5 bases from V and 5 from J; bases not matched to a gene: 4. The full variable domain, in which reference TRBV28 and TRBJ2-5 provide the parts outside the CDR3, is DVKVTQSSRYLVKRTGEKVFLECVQDMDHENMFWYRQDPGLGLRLIYFSYDVKMKEKGDIPEGYSVSREKKERFSLILESASTNQTSMYLCASSSSGAETQYFGPGTRLLVL.

The J gene is TRBJ2-3, the V gene TRBV7-2; 8 nucleotides agree with TRBD2. J lost 0 bases, V lost 4 bases, and 6 bases had no gene match. CDR3 length: 16 amino acids. CDR1 is SGHTA, CDR2 FQGNSA, per germline. The CDR3 sequence is CASSSTSGASTDTQYF. CDR3 nucleotide sequence: TGTGCCAGCAGCTCCACTAGCGGAGCTAGCACAGATACGCAGTATTTT.

V gene TRBV4-3 combines with J gene TRBJ1-2; 8 bases are shared with TRBD1. After removal of 1 base from V and 2 bases from J, the junction contained 3 bases not matched to a gene. This CDR3 region has 15 residues. Germline V lookup: CDR1 LGHNA, CDR2 YSLEER. The CDR3: CASSQAQGGNYGYTF. The CDR3 DNA reads as TGCGCCAGCAGCCAAGCACAGGGGGGGAACTATGGCTACACCTTC.